Each of the 14 T cell receptor beta chains below was sequenced from the same sample in a study of control samples from healthy donors and cancer patients. Sequenced by immunoSEQ multiplex PCR; TCRdb stores in-frame clones only, minus some. Of 78,000 or so clones in the sample, about 88% were seen once. Sequencing was carried out using blood. These receptors originate from a woman aged 45-59 years in good health.

The chain combines TRBV24-1 with TRBJ2-3; weak D call: TRBD1 (5 bases). V was cut by 3 bases and J by 5 bases, with 11 bases left in between. CDR1 and CDR2 (germline): KGHDR, SFDVKD. The CDR3 has 14 amino acids. CDR3 protein: CATSDIRGGDTQYF. As DNA, the CDR3 is TGTGCCACCAGTGATATAAGGGGCGGAGATACGCAGTATTTT.

This rearrangement joins TRBV2 to TRBJ1-1; D ambiguous. V was clipped by 5 bases and J by 7 bases, with 17 bases between them. Germline V gene lookup returns CDR1 SNHLY and CDR2 FYNNEI. This CDR3 comprises 14 residues. The CDR3 nucleotides are TGTGCCAGCAGTTGGACGAGGTCGATTAGTGAAGCTTTCTTT. This sequence encodes CASSWTRSISEAFF.

The genes are TRBV5-4 and TRBJ2-5; D gene uncertain. V lost 4 bases and J 3 bases, leaving 7 bases between the germline ends. The germline V gene encodes CDR1 SGHNT and CDR2 YYREEE (reference sequence). CDR3 size: 12 residues. The CDR3 coding sequence is TGTGCCAGCAGCCGGTCTAAAGAGACCCAGTACTTC. Translation: CASSRSKETQYF. Using reference TRBV5-4 and TRBJ2-5 for the parts outside the CDR3, the full variable domain is ETGVTQSPTHLIKTRGQQVTLRCSSQSGHNTVSWYQQALGQGPQFIFQYYREEENGRGNFPPRFSGLQFPNYSSELNVNALELDDSALYLCASSRSKETQYFGPGTRLLVL.

This chain uses TRBV29-1 with TRBJ2-7; 9 bases agree with TRBD1. The CDR3 contains 13 residues. Germline V gives CDR1 SQVTM, CDR2 ANQGSEA. The J segment lost 5 bases and the V segment lost 6 bases, leaving 8 bases of the junction unmatched. CDR3 protein: CSVAGQGPDEQYF. The DNA for the CDR3 is TGCAGCGTCGCCGGACAGGGGCCAGACGAGCAGTACTTC.

V gene TRBV7-8 combines with J gene TRBJ1-2; no definite D call. V was cut by 4 bases and J by 1 base, with 19 bases left in between. CDR3 length: 17 amino acids. Germline V gene sequence: CDR1 SGHVS, CDR2 FQNEAQ. For the CDR3, the DNA is TGTGCCAGCAGCTACACCGGGTACACCGGATATAACTATGGCTACACCTTC. It translates to CASSYTGYTGYNYGYTF. The whole variable domain, filled in from reference TRBV7-8 and TRBJ1-2, reads GAGVSQSPRYKVAKRGQDVALRCDPISGHVSLFWYQQALGQGPEFLTYFQNEAQLDKSGLPSDRFFAERPEGSVSTLKIQRTQQEDSAVYLCASSYTGYTGYNYGYTFGSGTRLTVV.

The V gene is TRBV19, the J gene TRBJ2-1; the match to TRBD1 covers 9 bases. The CDR3 has 14 residues. Per germline, CDR1 LNHDA and CDR2 SQIVND (reference sequence). With 5 bases clipped from V and 5 bases from J, the junction kept 4 bases outside the gene matches. CDR3 region: CASSLDRGDNEQFF. The DNA of the CDR3 is TGTGCCAGTAGTCTCGACAGGGGGGACAATGAGCAGTTCTTC.

CDR3 in DNA: TGTGCCATCAGGGATCCCCCCGAGCAGTTCTTC. Residues: CAIRDPPEQFF. V is TRBV10-3 and J is TRBJ2-1, with D unresolved. The V end lost 6 bases, the J end lost 10 bases, and 10 bases lay between the germline ends. The CDR3 sequence is 11 residues long. Germline V gene sequence: CDR1 ENHRY, CDR2 SYGVKD.

This chain joins TRBV7-9 and TRBJ2-2; D assignment may be TRBD1 or TRBD2 (5 bases each). Germline values: CDR1 SEHNR, CDR2 FQNEAQ (reference sequence). Trimming left V 3 bases short and J 2 bases short, with 16 bases between. The CDR3 has 17 amino acids. This CDR3 is CASSFRLGDLNTGELFF. CDR3 coding DNA: TGTGCCAGCAGCTTTCGGCTAGGGGACCTTAACACCGGGGAGCTGTTTTTT.

The rearrangement uses TRBV7-9 and TRBJ1-4, with a weak D call TRBD1 (6 bases). Germline loops: CDR1 SEHNR, CDR2 FQNEAQ (reference sequence). The CDR3 covers 14 residues. Trimming pared 1 base from V and 4 bases from J, leaving 7 bases between. In DNA form, the CDR3 reads TGTGCCAGCAGCTTAGGACAGGTTAATGAAAAACTGTTTTTT. Its translation is CASSLGQVNEKLFF.

In this sample, this clone turned up once. The gene calls are TRBV19 and TRBJ1-3; D remains ambiguous. CDR1 and CDR2 from the germline V gene are LNHDA and SQIVND (reference sequence). The V end lost 4 bases, the J end lost 0 bases, and 4 bases lay between the germline ends. The CDR3 is 13 amino acids. The CDR3 DNA sequence: TGTGCCAGTAGTAGAGACTCTGGAAACACCATATATTTT. Translation: CASSRDSGNTIYF.

The chain links TRBV5-8 to TRBJ2-2, with D unresolved. Trimming removed 5 bases from V and 6 bases from J, with 14 bases in between. CDR3 length equals 14 residues. Germline V lookup: CDR1 SGHTS, CDR2 YDEGEE. As DNA, the CDR3 is TGTGCCAGCAGTTTCCGCGGTAATGCCGGGGAGCTGTTTTTT. It specifies CASSFRGNAGELFF. The full variable domain, rest sourced from reference TRBV5-8 and TRBJ2-2, is EAGVTQSPTHLIKTRGQQATLRCSPISGHTSVYWYQQALGLGLQFLLWYDEGEERNRGNFPPRFSGRQFPNYSSELNVNALELEDSALYLCASSFRGNAGELFFGEGSRLTVL.

The chain uses TRBV28 and TRBJ1-5; D gene unclear. This CDR3 spans 14 amino acids. Trimming left V 2 bases short and J 7 bases short, with 12 bases between. CDR1 is MDHEN, CDR2 SYDVKM, per germline. This CDR3 reads CASSLVTRGQPQHF. CDR3 DNA sequence: TGTGCCAGCAGTTTAGTCACCCGAGGACAGCCCCAGCATTTT.

The V gene is TRBV20-1, the J gene TRBJ1-3; D might be TRBD1 (6 bases). This CDR3 is 15 amino acids long. The V end was cut by 3 bases, the J end by 0 bases, with 12 bases between. Germline CDR1 reads DFQATT; CDR2 reads SNEGSKA (reference sequence). CDR3 sequence (DNA): TGCAGTGCTAGTTCTCCGGGGGCCTCTGGAAACACCATATATTTT. This gives the protein CSASSPGASGNTIYF.

The chain uses TRBV18 and TRBJ1-3, with 7 nucleotides matching TRBD1. Germline V gene data show CDR1 as KGHSH and CDR2 as LQKENI. J lost 4 bases, V lost 4 bases, and 1 base had no gene match. The CDR3 is made up of 13 amino acids. As DNA, the CDR3 is TGTGCCAGCTCACAGGACAGGGGAAACACCATATATTTT. Its protein product is CASSQDRGNTIYF.